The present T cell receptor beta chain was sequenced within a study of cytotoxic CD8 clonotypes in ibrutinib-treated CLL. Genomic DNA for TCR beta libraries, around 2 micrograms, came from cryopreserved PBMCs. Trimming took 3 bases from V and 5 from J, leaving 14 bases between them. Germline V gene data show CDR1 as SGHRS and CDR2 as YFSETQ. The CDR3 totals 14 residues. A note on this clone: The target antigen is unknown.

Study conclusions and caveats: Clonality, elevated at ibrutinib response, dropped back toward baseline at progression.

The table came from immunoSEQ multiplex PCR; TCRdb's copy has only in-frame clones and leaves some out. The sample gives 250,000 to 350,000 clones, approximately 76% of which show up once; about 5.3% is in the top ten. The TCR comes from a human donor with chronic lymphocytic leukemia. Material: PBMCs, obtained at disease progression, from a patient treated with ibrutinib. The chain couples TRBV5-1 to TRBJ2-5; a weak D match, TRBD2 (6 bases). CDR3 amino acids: CASSSRGNRETQYF. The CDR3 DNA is TGCGCCAGCAGCTCTCGGGGGAACCGGGAGACCCAGTACTTC.